This TCR beta chain was captured by sequencing in a study of T-cell memory formation after mild COVID-19 (dated by TCRdb to 2020 to 2023). The study in broad terms: TCR sequence clusters from the two donors were largely donor specific. The cohort was made up of two young adult volunteers, one female and one male, who were previously healthy. In a couple of donors, T-cell clones that expanded and contracted after mild COVID-19 were tracked by sequencing TCRalpha and TCRbeta repertoires over time. Points the paper makes about the study in general: The second-wave clones that peaked on day 37 were not confirmed to be SARS-CoV-2 specific. Clones that contracted from day 15 to 85 showed balanced CD4/CD8 phenotypes, whereas a second wave of clones that expanded from day 15 to 37 leaned towards CD4+. The study covered only two mild cases, and larger cohorts including severe cases with pre-infection samples were considered necessary. Contracting CD4+ clones were located mainly in the CM and EM memory subsets, whereas CD8+ clones were found to be enriched in EMRA. The detection of some responding clones in pre-infection memory suggests that pre-existing cross-reactive memory T cells joined the SARS-CoV-2 response.

CDR3 length: 14 amino acids, cysteine to phenylalanine. Just the 42-base CDR3 DNA is kept, in frame starting at base 1. The germline V gene (reference sequence) specifies MNHEY as CDR1 and SMNVEV as CDR2. The V end loses 5 bases and the J end loses 2 bases, and a stretch of 12 bases separates them. TCRdb lists the instrument as Illumina NovaSeq 6000. TCRalpha and TCRbeta cDNA libraries were constructed by 5'RACE with constant-segment primers, with sample barcodes and unique molecular identifiers being introduced. Trizol reagent was used to extract RNA from every sample. Amplification of the libraries took two PCR steps, and the second step added a second sample barcode plus Illumina TruSeq adapters. The libraries were sequenced on an Illumina NovaSeq using 2 x 150 bp paired-end reads. The paper's processing steps were these. Demultiplexing of reads and collapsing into UMI-guided consensus sequences were performed with migec v1.2.7. Using mixcr v2.1.11, UMI consensuses were aligned to TRA and TRB V and J templates and then assembled into clonotypes. Expanded or contracted clonotypes were those called significant by both edgeR and NoisET, with noise models trained on biological replicates. For edgeR calls, a false discovery rate-adjusted p below 0.01 and a log2 fold-change threshold of 1 were applied. As an exploratory analysis of dynamics, PCA with hierarchical clustering was applied to max-normalized trajectories of the 1000 most abundant clonotypes. The CD4 or CD8 phenotype of responding clones was assigned using the separately sequenced CD4+ and CD8+ repertoires. TCRdb reanalyzed the raw reads on its own, using fastp at Q25 for trimming and MiXCR for clone calling, and kept in-frame beta chains. Rows merge per CDR3 protein into single entries with the most common DNA and genes. The V and J calls reflect TCRdb's pipeline rather than the authors' work. The sample table lists about 340,000 distinct CDR3 sequences, about an eighth of them with a count of one. The top ten hold around a fifth of the sample.

A remark on this clonotype: This clone's antigen is unknown. Nothing much larger sits one base from this clone, and base qualities are not available.

Ficoll-Paque density gradient centrifugation was used to isolate PBMCs. This TCR was recovered from a man aged 18 to 30 who had mild COVID-19 (a few samples of this study predate the infection). The sample titles of this study are shuffled in the database, so cell type and time point are left out; the donor was told from shared clones. The sample comprised PBMCs or a T cell subset sorted from them (not recorded which). Rearrangement joined TRBV27 to TRBJ1-1; a weak D assignment points to TRBD1 (6 bases agree). The CDR3 corresponds to CASSGGQRNTEAFF. Here is the DNA: TGTGCCAGCAGTGGAGGACAGCGAAACACTGAAGCTTTCTTT.